The next 28 T cell receptor beta chains were all read from a single sample in a study of T cell responses to AZD1222 COVID-19 vaccine. Sequenced by immunoSEQ multiplex PCR; TCRdb stores in-frame clones only, minus some. This table holds just over 150,000 clones, around 87% found once. Source: peripheral blood, taken 28 days after the second AZD1222 dose. The receptors originated from an adult who received the AZD1222 COVID-19 vaccine.

The chain uses TRBV11-2 and TRBJ2-7; TRBD1 matches at 7 bases. V lost 3 bases and J lost 7; bases outside the gene matches: 6. Per the germline V gene, CDR1 is SGHAT and CDR2 is FQNNGV. The CDR3 covers 13 residues. The CDR3 DNA sequence: TGTGCCAGCAGCTTTCCGACAGGGTGGGAGCAGTACTTC. The encoded protein is CASSFPTGWEQYF.

The chain carries TRBV7-2 and TRBJ2-3, with TRBD2 matching 7 bases. J was trimmed by 0 bases and V by 8 bases; bases with no gene match: 8. The CDR3 has 15 amino acids. From germline, CDR1 is SGHTA and CDR2 FQGNSA. DNA for the CDR3: TGTGCCAGCGCCCGCCGGCGGGGGAGCACAGATACGCAGTATTTT. Protein: CASARRRGSTDTQYF.

This chain links TRBV7-8 with TRBJ2-7; 7 nucleotides agree with TRBD2. Germline V CDR1 and CDR2: SGHVS, FQNEAQ. CDR3 length equals 17 residues. With 5 bases clipped from V and 1 base from J, the junction kept 14 bases outside the gene matches. CDR3 in amino acids: CASSRTRTQGNSYEQYF. Written as DNA, the CDR3 is TGTGCCAGCAGCCGGACTAGGACCCAAGGAAATTCCTACGAGCAGTACTTC.

V and J are TRBV19 and TRBJ2-3; no definite D call. Per germline, CDR1 LNHDA and CDR2 SQIVND (reference sequence). V gave up 5 bases and J gave up 5 bases, with 17 bases separating them. The length of the CDR3 is 15 residues. The CDR3, as DNA: TGTGCCAGTAGTTCCACTCCCCGAATTGGAGATACGCAGTATTTT. Translating it yields CASSSTPRIGDTQYF.

This sequence joins TRBV3-1 (or the pseudogene TRBV3-2) and TRBJ2-1; TRBD2 might be the D (5 bases). The ends were cut back, 4 bases at V and 7 bases at J, with 17 bases in the middle. This CDR3 comprises 15 residues. CDR1 is LGHDT, CDR2 YNNKEL, per germline (reference sequence). The CDR3 loop reads CASSPRSGRWNEQFF. The CDR3, as DNA: TGTGCCAGCAGCCCCCGTAGTGGGAGATGGAATGAGCAGTTCTTC.

The V call is TRBV4-1, the J call TRBJ2-5, with TRBD2 identical over 12 bases. The ends lost 3 bases at V and 4 bases at J; junction bases unmatched: 6. The CDR3 totals 16 residues. Germline loops: CDR1 MGHRA, CDR2 YSYEKL. The CDR3 here is CASSHDRTSGTETQYF. The DNA of the CDR3 is TGCGCCAGCAGCCACGATCGGACTAGCGGGACAGAGACCCAGTACTTC.

DNA of the CDR3: TGTGCCAGCAGCCGACTAGCGGGAGGTTTAAATGAGCAGTTCTTC. This sequence encodes CASSRLAGGLNEQFF. The chain combines TRBV5-6 with TRBJ2-1; 13 bases map to TRBD2. The CDR3 is made up of 15 amino acids. V lost 4 bases to trimming and J lost 7 bases; unmatched junction nucleotides: 5. The germline V gene has CDR1 SGHDT and CDR2 YYEEEE.

CDR3 residues: CAWGANVNEKLFF. In DNA, the CDR3 is TGTGCCTGGGGAGCCAACGTTAATGAAAAACTGTTTTTT. The V call is TRBV30, the J call TRBJ1-4; no clear D gene. The V end lost 5 bases, the J end lost 4 bases, and 11 bases lay between the germline ends. The CDR3 has 13 residues. The germline gives CDR1 GTSNPN, CDR2 SVGIG (reference sequence).

This clone has just a few counts. This chain joins TRBV6-1 and TRBJ1-1; D unresolved. Germline V CDR1 and CDR2: MNHNS, SASEGT. Between the trimmed V and J ends, which lost 1 base and 1 base, there was a span of 7 bases. CDR3 length: 14 amino acids. CDR3: CASSEVFRNTEAFF. CDR3 coding DNA: TGTGCCAGCAGTGAAGTATTTAGGAACACTGAAGCTTTCTTT.

This chain's CDR3 is CATRSSPHEQYF. The CDR3, as DNA: TGTGCCACCCGCTCTAGCCCCCACGAGCAGTACTTC. The gene calls are TRBV10-3 and TRBJ2-7; TRBD2 might be the D (5 bases). Germline CDR1 ENHRY, CDR2 SYGVKD. There are 12 residues in the CDR3. V gave up 10 bases and J gave up 5 bases, with 15 bases separating them.

V gene TRBV19 combines with J gene TRBJ1-2, with 11 nucleotides matching TRBD1. The V and J ends lost 5 bases and 9 bases, in that order; junction bases with no gene match: 5. The CDR3 length is 13 residues. The germline V gene encodes CDR1 LNHDA and CDR2 SQIVND (reference sequence). The DNA of the CDR3 is TGTGCCAGTAGTCCCGGACAGGGGGCACGCTACACCTTC. Translation gives CASSPGQGARYTF.

The chain employs TRBV28 and TRBJ2-7; D might be TRBD2 (5 bases). V was shortened by 2 bases and J by 5 bases, with 10 bases between the two germline ends. CDR1 is MDHEN and CDR2 is SYDVKM in the germline V gene. CDR3 length: 13 amino acids. The CDR3 protein is CASSLEGRDEQYF. The CDR3 DNA reads TGTGCCAGCAGTTTAGAGGGCCGAGACGAGCAGTACTTC.

The chain has TRBV7-9 and TRBJ1-5, with D unclear. The length of the CDR3 is 15 residues. V lost 6 bases to trimming and J lost 7 bases, with 19 bases between them. The germline V gene has CDR1 SEHNR and CDR2 FQNEAQ (reference sequence). The CDR3 sequence: CASRFPGGARQPQHF. The CDR3 coding sequence is TGTGCCAGCAGGTTCCCAGGAGGAGCTAGGCAGCCCCAGCATTTT.

The chain uses TRBV18 and TRBJ2-3; D tentatively reads TRBD1 or TRBD2 (5 bases each). This CDR3 spans 16 amino acids. Germline V CDR1 and CDR2: KGHSH, LQKENI. Trimming took off 2 bases at V and 2 bases at J, with 14 bases between the two ends. The CDR3 protein is CASSPRTTGATDTQYF. The CDR3, as DNA: TGTGCCAGCTCACCAAGAACCACCGGGGCCACAGATACGCAGTATTTT. The whole variable domain, filled in from reference TRBV18 and TRBJ2-3, reads NAGVMQNPRHLVRRRGQEARLRCSPMKGHSHVYWYRQLPEEGLKFMVYLQKENIIDESGMPKERFSAEFPKEGPSILRIQQVVRGDSAAYFCASSPRTTGATDTQYFGPGTRLTVL.

The chain combines TRBV28 with TRBJ1-2; D is possibly TRBD1 (5 bases). V shed 4 bases and J shed 4 bases, with 10 bases lying between them. Germline V gene sequence: CDR1 MDHEN, CDR2 SYDVKM. The CDR3 has 13 amino acids. CDR3 amino acids: CASSSTALYGYTF. The DNA of the CDR3 is TGTGCCAGCAGTTCGACAGCGCTCTATGGCTACACCTTC.

A note on this clone: In the same sample, other DNA sequences code for this CDR3. The rearrangement links TRBV5-1 to TRBJ1-1; 7 positions match TRBD1. V dropped 5 bases and J dropped 2; count of bases not matched to a gene: 3. Germline lookup yields CDR1 SGHRS and CDR2 YFSETQ. The CDR3 runs to 13 residues. The CDR3 loop is CASRQGVNTEAFF. CDR3 bases: TGCGCCAGCAGGCAGGGGGTAAACACTGAAGCTTTCTTT.

The CDR3 region has the DNA TGCGCCAGCAGCCCGGACGGTAACTATGGCTACACCTTC. This encodes CASSPDGNYGYTF. The chain combines TRBV5-1 with TRBJ1-2, with unresolved D. Germline V gene sequence: CDR1 SGHRS, CDR2 YFSETQ. V gave up 4 bases and J gave up 1 base, with 8 bases separating them. This CDR3 contains 13 residues.

V usage is TRBV28 and J usage is TRBJ1-5; D unresolved. The CDR3 sequence is 14 residues long. Germline V gene lookup returns CDR1 MDHEN and CDR2 SYDVKM. Trimming removed 2 bases from V and 6 bases from J, with 11 bases in between. In nucleotides, the CDR3 is TGTGCCAGCAGTTTAAGGTCCGGCACTCAGCCCCAGCATTTT. Translating gives CASSLRSGTQPQHF. Full variable domain (rest looked up from reference TRBV28 and TRBJ1-5): DVKVTQSSRYLVKRTGEKVFLECVQDMDHENMFWYRQDPGLGLRLIYFSYDVKMKEKGDIPEGYSVSREKKERFSLILESASTNQTSMYLCASSLRSGTQPQHFGDGTRLSIL.

The chain links TRBV2 to TRBJ2-7; D possibly corresponds to TRBD1 (5 bases). V gave up 2 bases and J gave up 3 bases, with 8 bases separating them. Germline loops: CDR1 SNHLY, CDR2 FYNNEI. CDR3 length: 13 residues. The CDR3 loop reads CASSEQGYYEQYF. The CDR3 nucleotides are TGTGCCAGCAGTGAACAGGGTTACTACGAGCAGTACTTC. Drawing the rest from reference TRBV2 and TRBJ2-7, the complete variable domain is EPEVTQTPSHQVTQMGQEVILRCVPISNHLYFYWYRQILGQKVEFLVSFYNNEISEKSEIFDDQFSVERPDGSNFTLKIRSTKLEDSAMYFCASSEQGYYEQYFGPGTRLTVT.

This clone was recorded a few times. CDR3 region: CATSSLTSGYEQYF. The CDR3 nucleotides read TGTGCCACCAGCAGTTTGACTAGCGGTTACGAGCAGTACTTC. The chain joins TRBV15 to TRBJ2-7; 9 nucleotides match TRBD2. This CDR3 contains 14 residues. The V gene end was trimmed by 3 bases and the J gene end by 4 bases; junction bases not matched to a gene: 4. Germline values: CDR1 LNHNV, CDR2 YYDKDF (reference sequence). Full variable domain (missing parts from reference TRBV15 and TRBJ2-7): DAMVIQNPRYQVTQFGKPVTLSCSQTLNHNVMYWYQQKSSQAPKLLFHYYDKDFNNEADTPDNFQSRRPNTSFCFLDIRSPGLGDTAMYLCATSSLTSGYEQYFGPGTRLTVT.

The CDR3 protein is CASSQTRGRETQYF. The CDR3 nucleotides read TGCGCCAGCAGCCAGACCAGGGGGAGGGAGACCCAGTACTTC. The rearrangement joins TRBV4-3 to TRBJ2-5, with a possible D match to TRBD1 (7 bases). V was trimmed by 3 bases and J by 5 bases, leaving 13 bases between them. Germline CDR1 reads LGHNA; CDR2 reads YSLEER. This CDR3 is built from 14 residues.

The chain combines TRBV3-1 (or the pseudogene TRBV3-2) with TRBJ1-5; 10 bases agree with TRBD1. CDR3 length: 16 amino acids. J was trimmed by 7 bases and V by 0 bases; bases with no gene match: 6. CDR1 and CDR2 (germline): LGHDT, YNNKEL (reference sequence). The chain's CDR3 is CASSQETGGAGQPQHF. For the CDR3, the DNA is TGTGCCAGCAGCCAAGAGACAGGGGGCGCCGGGCAGCCCCAGCATTTT.

V usage is TRBV6-5 and J usage is TRBJ1-6; unclear D gene. The CDR3 is 14 amino acids. Per germline, CDR1 MNHEY and CDR2 SVGAGI. Trimming took 7 bases from V and 4 from J, leaving 11 bases between them. CDR3 loop: CASKTGEYNSPLHF. The CDR3 nucleotides are TGTGCCAGCAAAACCGGGGAATATAATTCACCCCTCCACTTT.

This clone occurred once. Here the CDR3 DNA reads TGTGCCAGCAGTTCCCCGACAACAGGGGTCTATGGCTACACCTTC. It encodes CASSSPTTGVYGYTF. The chain has TRBV27 and TRBJ1-2; 7 bases agree with TRBD1. Germline CDR1 MNHEY, CDR2 SMNVEV (reference sequence). With 4 bases clipped from V and 4 bases from J, the junction kept 9 bases outside the gene matches. This CDR3 is built from 15 residues.

A few counts support this clone. The rearrangement uses TRBV30 and TRBJ1-6; D call uncertain. This CDR3 has 13 residues. Germline CDR1 reads GTSNPN; CDR2 reads SVGIG (reference sequence). V lost 1 base to trimming and J lost 4 bases, with 5 bases between them. Written as DNA, the CDR3 is TGTGCCTGGAGTGAACAGTATAATTCACCCCTCCACTTT. Residues: CAWSEQYNSPLHF.

V usage is TRBV21-1 and J usage is TRBJ1-4; no check of the table's D call, TRBD1, against the DNA was made. TRBV21-1 is listed as a pseudogene. This CDR3 has 16 residues. Here the CDR3 reads CASSKGPGQSVEKLFF. The DNA of the CDR3 is TGTGCCAGCAGCAAAGGTCCGGGACAGAGCGTCGAAAAACTGTTTTTT.

V gene TRBV4-2 combines with J gene TRBJ1-3, with a weak D call TRBD1 (6 bases). V dropped 11 bases and J dropped 4 bases, with 18 bases sitting between them. The germline CDR1 and CDR2 sequences are LGHNA and YNFKEQ. There are 14 residues in the CDR3. DNA of the CDR3: TGTGCCGTGTCACAGGGTACGGGAGGAAACACCATATATTTT. Translated, it gives CAVSQGTGGNTIYF.

This clone was detected once. For the CDR3, the DNA is TGTGCCAGCAGCTTAGCTAGCGGGAGAGTATACGAGCAGTACTTC. Amino acids: CASSLASGRVYEQYF. This rearrangement joins TRBV11-1 to TRBJ2-7, with 9 positions matching TRBD2. V trimming: 0 bases; J trimming: 4 bases; junction bases outside the gene matches: 4. Germline CDR1 reads SGHAT; CDR2 reads FQDESV (reference sequence). This CDR3 contains 15 residues.